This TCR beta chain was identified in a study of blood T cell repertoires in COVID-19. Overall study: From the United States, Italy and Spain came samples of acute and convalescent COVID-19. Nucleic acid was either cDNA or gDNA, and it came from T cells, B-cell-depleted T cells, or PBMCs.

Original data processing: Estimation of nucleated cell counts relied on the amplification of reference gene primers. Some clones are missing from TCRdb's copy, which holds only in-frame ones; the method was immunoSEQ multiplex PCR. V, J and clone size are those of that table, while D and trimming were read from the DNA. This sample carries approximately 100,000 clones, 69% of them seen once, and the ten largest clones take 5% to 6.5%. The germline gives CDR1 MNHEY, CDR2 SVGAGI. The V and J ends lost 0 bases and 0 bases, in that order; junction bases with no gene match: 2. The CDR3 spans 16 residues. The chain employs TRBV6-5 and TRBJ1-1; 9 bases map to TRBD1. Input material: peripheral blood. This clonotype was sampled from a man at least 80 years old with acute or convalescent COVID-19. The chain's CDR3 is CASSYSWTGVNTEAFF. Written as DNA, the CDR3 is TGTGCCAGCAGTTACTCTTGGACAGGGGTGAACACTGAAGCTTTCTTT.